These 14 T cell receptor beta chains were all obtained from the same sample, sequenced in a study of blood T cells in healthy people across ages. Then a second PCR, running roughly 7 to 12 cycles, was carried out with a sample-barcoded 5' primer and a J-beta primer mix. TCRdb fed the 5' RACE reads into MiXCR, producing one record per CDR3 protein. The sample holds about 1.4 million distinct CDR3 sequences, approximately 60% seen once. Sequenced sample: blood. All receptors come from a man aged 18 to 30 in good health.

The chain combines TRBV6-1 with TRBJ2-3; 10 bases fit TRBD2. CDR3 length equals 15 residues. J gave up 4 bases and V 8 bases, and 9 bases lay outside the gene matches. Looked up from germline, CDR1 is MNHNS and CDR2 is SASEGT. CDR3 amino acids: CASSSGGGQADTQYF. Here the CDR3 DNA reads TGTGCCAGCTCTAGCGGGGGAGGTCAGGCAGATACGCAGTATTTT.

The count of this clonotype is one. The CDR3 here is CATSRDLGTPNNEQFF. In nucleotides, the CDR3 is TGTGCCACCAGCAGAGATCTCGGGACACCCAACAATGAGCAGTTCTTC. V is TRBV15 and J is TRBJ2-1; tentatively, D is TRBD1 (6 bases). This CDR3 contains 16 residues. Germline V gene data show CDR1 as LNHNV and CDR2 as YYDKDF (reference sequence). Trimming removed 0 bases at V and 5 bases at J, with 14 bases between.

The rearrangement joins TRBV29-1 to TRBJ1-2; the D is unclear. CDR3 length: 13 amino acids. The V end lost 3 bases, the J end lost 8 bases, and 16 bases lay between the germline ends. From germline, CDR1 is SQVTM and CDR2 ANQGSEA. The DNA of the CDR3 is TGCAGCGTTGAGAGCCGGGCCCCGGGGGGCTACACCTTC. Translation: CSVESRAPGGYTF.

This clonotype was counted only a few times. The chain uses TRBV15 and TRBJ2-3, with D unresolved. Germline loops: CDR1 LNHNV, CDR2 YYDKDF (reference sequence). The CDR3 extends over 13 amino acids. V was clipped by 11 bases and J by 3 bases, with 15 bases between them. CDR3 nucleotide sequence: TGTGCCGTTTCGTTGAGCAGTACAGATACGCAGTATTTT. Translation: CAVSLSSTDTQYF.

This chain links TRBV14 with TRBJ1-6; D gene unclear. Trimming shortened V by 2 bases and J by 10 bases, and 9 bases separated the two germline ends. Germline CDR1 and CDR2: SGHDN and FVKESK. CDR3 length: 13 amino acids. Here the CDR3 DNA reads TGTGCCAGCAGCCAACATTCCGGGTCACCCCTCCACTTT. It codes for CASSQHSGSPLHF.

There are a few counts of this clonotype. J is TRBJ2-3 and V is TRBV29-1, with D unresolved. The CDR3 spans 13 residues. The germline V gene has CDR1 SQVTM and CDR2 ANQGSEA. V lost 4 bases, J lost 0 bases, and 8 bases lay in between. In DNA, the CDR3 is TGCAGCGTTGTAATGACTAGCACAGATACGCAGTATTTT. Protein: CSVVMTSTDTQYF.

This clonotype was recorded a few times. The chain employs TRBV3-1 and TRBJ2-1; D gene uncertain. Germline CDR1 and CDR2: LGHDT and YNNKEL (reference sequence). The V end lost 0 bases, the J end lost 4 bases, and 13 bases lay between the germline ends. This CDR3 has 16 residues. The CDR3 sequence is CASSQDDIGIYNEQFF. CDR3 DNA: TGTGCCAGCAGCCAAGATGATATAGGGATATACAATGAGCAGTTCTTC.

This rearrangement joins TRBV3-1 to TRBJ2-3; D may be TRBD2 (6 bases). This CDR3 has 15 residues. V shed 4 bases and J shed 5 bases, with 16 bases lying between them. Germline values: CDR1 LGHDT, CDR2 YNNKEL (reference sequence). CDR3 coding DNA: TGTGCCAGCAGCCTCCCCGCGGGGTATGGAGATACGCAGTATTTT. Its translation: CASSLPAGYGDTQYF.

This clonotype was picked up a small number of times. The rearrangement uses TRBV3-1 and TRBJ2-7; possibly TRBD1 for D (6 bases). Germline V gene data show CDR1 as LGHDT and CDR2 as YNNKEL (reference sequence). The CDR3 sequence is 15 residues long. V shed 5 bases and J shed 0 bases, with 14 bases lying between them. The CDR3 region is CASSGTGTNSYEQYF. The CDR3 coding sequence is TGTGCCAGCAGCGGAACCGGGACAAACTCCTACGAGCAGTACTTC.

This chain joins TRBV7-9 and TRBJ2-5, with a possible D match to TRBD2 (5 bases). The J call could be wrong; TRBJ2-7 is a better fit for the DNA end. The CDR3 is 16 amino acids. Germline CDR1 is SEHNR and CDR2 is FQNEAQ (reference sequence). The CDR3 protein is CASSTPKDSLGYEQYF. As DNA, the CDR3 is TGTGCCAGCAGCACACCAAAGGACTCATTAGGCTACGAGCAGTACTTC.

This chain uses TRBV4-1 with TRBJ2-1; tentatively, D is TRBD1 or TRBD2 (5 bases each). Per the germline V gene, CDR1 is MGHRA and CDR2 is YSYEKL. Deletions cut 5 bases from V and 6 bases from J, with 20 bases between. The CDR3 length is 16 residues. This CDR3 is CASSEAWGSVINEQFF. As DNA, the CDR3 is TGCGCCAGCAGCGAAGCATGGGGGTCAGTTATCAATGAGCAGTTCTTC.

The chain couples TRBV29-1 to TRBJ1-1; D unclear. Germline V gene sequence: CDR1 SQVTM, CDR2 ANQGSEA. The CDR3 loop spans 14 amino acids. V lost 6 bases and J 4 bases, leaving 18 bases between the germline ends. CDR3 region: CSVQTSRVGTEAFF. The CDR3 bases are TGCAGCGTACAGACATCCCGGGTGGGCACTGAAGCTTTCTTT.

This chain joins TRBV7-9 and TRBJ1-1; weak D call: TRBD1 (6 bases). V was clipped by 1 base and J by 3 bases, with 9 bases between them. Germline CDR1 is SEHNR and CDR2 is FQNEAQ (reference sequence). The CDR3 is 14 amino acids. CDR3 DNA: TGTGCCAGCAGCTTAGTCTGGGGGCACACTGAAGCTTTCTTT. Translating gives CASSLVWGHTEAFF.

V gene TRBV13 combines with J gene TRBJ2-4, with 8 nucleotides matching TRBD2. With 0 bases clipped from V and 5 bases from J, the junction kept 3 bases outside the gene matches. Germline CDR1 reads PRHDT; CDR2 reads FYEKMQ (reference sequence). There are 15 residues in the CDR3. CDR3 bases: TGTGCCAGCAGCTTAGGCCGGGGGGGGCAAAACATTCAGTACTTC. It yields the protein CASSLGRGGQNIQYF. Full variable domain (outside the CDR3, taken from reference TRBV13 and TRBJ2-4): AAGVIQSPRHLIKEKRETATLKCYPIPRHDTVYWYQQGPGQDPQFLISFYEKMQSDKGSIPDRFSAQQFSDYHSELNMSSLELGDSALYFCASSLGRGGQNIQYFGAGTRLSVL.